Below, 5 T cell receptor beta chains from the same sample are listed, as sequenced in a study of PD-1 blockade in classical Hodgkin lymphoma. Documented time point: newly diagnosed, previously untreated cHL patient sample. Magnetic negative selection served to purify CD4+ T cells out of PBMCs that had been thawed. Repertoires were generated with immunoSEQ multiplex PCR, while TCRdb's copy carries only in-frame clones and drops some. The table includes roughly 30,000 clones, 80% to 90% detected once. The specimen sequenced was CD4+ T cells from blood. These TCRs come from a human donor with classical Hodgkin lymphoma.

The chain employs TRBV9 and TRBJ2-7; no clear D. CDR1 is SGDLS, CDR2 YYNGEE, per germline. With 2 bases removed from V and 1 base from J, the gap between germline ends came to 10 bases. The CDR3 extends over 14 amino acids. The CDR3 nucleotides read TGTGCCAGCAGCGTCAGTTTGGGGTCCTACGAGCAGTACTTC. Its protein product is CASSVSLGSYEQYF.

Here the CDR3 DNA reads TGTGCTAGTGGTTCGGGACAGGCCCCGAACACTGAAGCTTTCTTT. It translates to CASGSGQAPNTEAFF. The chain recombines TRBV12-5 with TRBJ1-1; 8 nucleotides match TRBD1. V gave up 4 bases and J gave up 1 base; unmatched junction bases: 5. CDR1 and CDR2 (germline): LGHNT, FRNRAP. This CDR3 contains 15 residues.

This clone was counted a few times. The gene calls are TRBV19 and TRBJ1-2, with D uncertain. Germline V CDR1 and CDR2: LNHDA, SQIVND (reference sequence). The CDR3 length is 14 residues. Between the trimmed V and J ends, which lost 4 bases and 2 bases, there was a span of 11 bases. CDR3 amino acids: CASSKRRGNYGYTF. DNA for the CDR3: TGTGCCAGTAGTAAGCGCCGGGGAAACTATGGCTACACCTTC.

The CDR3 region has the DNA TGTGCCAGCAGTAGGACAGGGAACGCGAACACCGGGGAGCTGTTTTTT. This sequence encodes CASSRTGNANTGELFF. The chain links TRBV7-3 to TRBJ2-2; 8 bases are shared with TRBD1. The CDR3 has 16 amino acids. V trimming: 6 bases; J trimming: 0 bases; junction bases outside the gene matches: 6. Per germline, CDR1 SGHTA and CDR2 FQGTGA.

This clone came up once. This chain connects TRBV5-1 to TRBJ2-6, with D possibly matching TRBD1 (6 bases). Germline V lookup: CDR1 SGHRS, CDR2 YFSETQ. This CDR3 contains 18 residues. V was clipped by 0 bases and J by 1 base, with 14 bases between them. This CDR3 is CASSLVSGVFSGANVLTF. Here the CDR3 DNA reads TGCGCCAGCAGCTTGGTTTCAGGGGTATTTTCTGGGGCCAACGTCCTGACTTTC.